A single sample gave rise to the 30 T cell receptor beta chains below, sequenced in a study of blood T cell repertoires in COVID-19. The assay was immunoSEQ multiplex PCR, and TCRdb's table has in-frame clones only and misses some. This sample carries around 120,000 clones, around 86% of them seen once, and the ten largest clones take approximately 11%. The material sequenced was peripheral blood. Source of these receptors: a man older than 75 with acute or convalescent COVID-19.

The rearrangement uses TRBV28 and TRBJ2-5; D perhaps matches TRBD2 (7 bases). Trimming stripped 5 bases from V and 2 bases from J, with 12 bases between. CDR1 is MDHEN and CDR2 is SYDVKM in the germline V gene. The CDR3 has 14 residues. The CDR3 coding sequence is TGTGCCAGCAGTCAGAGGGGGGGACAAGAGACCCAGTACTTC. It yields the protein CASSQRGGQETQYF.

The chain combines TRBV6-5 with TRBJ1-5; D remains unclear. The CDR3 sequence is 14 residues long. Germline V lookup: CDR1 MNHEY, CDR2 SVGAGI. With 6 bases removed from V and 2 bases from J, the gap between germline ends came to 11 bases. The chain's CDR3 is CASSRGEGNQPQHF. The CDR3 DNA sequence: TGTGCCAGCAGCCGCGGGGAGGGCAATCAGCCCCAGCATTTT.

The chain uses TRBV18 and TRBJ2-2; TRBD1 matches 7 bases. Germline trimming cut 3 bases from V and 7 bases from J; bases unmatched to any gene: 5. CDR3 length: 14 residues. Germline V gene sequence: CDR1 KGHSH, CDR2 LQKENI. The chain's CDR3 is CASSPSTGIGELFF. CDR3 DNA: TGTGCCAGCTCACCGTCGACAGGGATCGGGGAGCTGTTTTTT.

This clone was seen repeatedly, ten times or more. V and J are TRBV19 and TRBJ1-1, with D unclear. Per germline, CDR1 LNHDA and CDR2 SQIVND (reference sequence). The V and J ends lost 3 bases and 0 bases respectively, with 11 bases between them. This CDR3 comprises 15 residues. CDR3 amino acids: CASSIYSTLNTEAFF. The CDR3 region has the DNA TGTGCCAGTAGTATCTACAGTACCTTGAACACTGAAGCTTTCTTT.

Points on this clone: The sample has other DNA sequences that encode this CDR3 too. The chain carries TRBV5-1 and TRBJ2-7; a weak D match, TRBD2 (6 bases). CDR1 and CDR2 (germline): SGHRS, YFSETQ. V was cut by 0 bases and J by 3 bases, with 10 bases left in between. The CDR3 covers 14 residues. CDR3 residues: CASSLGQGGYEQYF. The CDR3, as DNA: TGCGCCAGCAGCTTGGGCCAGGGAGGCTACGAGCAGTACTTC.

V usage is TRBV2 and J usage is TRBJ2-5, with 8 nucleotides matching TRBD2. Unmatched junction bases numbered 8, after V lost 8 bases and J lost 3 bases. The V gene's germline CDR1 is SNHLY and CDR2 FYNNEI. This CDR3 has 14 residues. DNA of the CDR3: TGTGCCAGCGTACGGGGGGGCCCTAAAGAGACCCAGTACTTC. This gives the protein CASVRGGPKETQYF. Looking up the rest from reference TRBV2 and TRBJ2-5 gives the full variable domain: EPEVTQTPSHQVTQMGQEVILRCVPISNHLYFYWYRQILGQKVEFLVSFYNNEISEKSEIFDDQFSVERPDGSNFTLKIRSTKLEDSAMYFCASVRGGPKETQYFGPGTRLLVL.

The CDR3 DNA is TGTGCAAGTCGCTTAGATTTCTGGCGACTGGGCAATCAGCCCCAGCATTTT. Protein product: CASRLDFWRLGNQPQHF. The chain joins TRBV12-2 to TRBJ1-5. TRBV12-2 is reported as a pseudogene. CDR3 size: 17 residues.

This clone was seen a single time. The rearrangement joins TRBV6-5 to TRBJ1-4; 9 nucleotides align to TRBD1. This CDR3 has 15 residues. Trimming at V came to 5 bases and at J to 5 bases, leaving 6 bases not matched to a gene. The germline V gene encodes CDR1 MNHEY and CDR2 SVGAGI. The CDR3 region is CASSPGTGRNEKLFF. The CDR3 DNA reads TGTGCCAGCAGTCCTGGGACAGGGCGAAATGAAAAACTGTTTTTT.

The rearrangement uses TRBV5-1 and TRBJ2-4; 11 bases fit TRBD1. CDR1 and CDR2 from the germline V gene are SGHRS and YFSETQ. The CDR3 is 14 residues long. The V and J ends lost 5 bases and 9 bases, in that order; junction bases with no gene match: 7. CDR3 loop: CASSLGQGASIQYF. The DNA for the CDR3 is TGCGCCAGCAGTCTAGGACAGGGGGCAAGCATTCAGTACTTC. Supplemented by reference TRBV5-1 and TRBJ2-4, the full variable domain reads KAGVTQTPRYLIKTRGQQVTLSCSPISGHRSVSWYQQTPGQGLQFLFEYFSETQRNKGNFPGRFSGRQFSNSRSEMNVSTLELGDSALYLCASSLGQGASIQYFGAGTRLSVL.

The CDR3 bases are TGTGCCAGCAGCTCCGAGGGTAGCGGGAGGCCGGGGGTCGGGGAGCTGTTTTTT. Translated: CASSSEGSGRPGVGELFF. This chain joins TRBV7-3 and TRBJ2-2; 10 bases line up with TRBD2. After removal of 4 bases from V and 7 bases from J, the junction contained 15 bases not matched to a gene. The CDR3 has 18 amino acids. CDR1 is SGHTA, CDR2 FQGTGA, per germline.

Here the CDR3 reads CASSPPAGGGTQYF. The CDR3 region has the DNA TGTGCCAGCTCACCTCCAGCGGGAGGCGGGACGCAGTATTTT. The rearrangement joins TRBV18 to TRBJ2-3, with 9 bases that match TRBD2. With 3 bases clipped from V and 9 bases from J, the junction kept 7 bases outside the gene matches. Germline values: CDR1 KGHSH, CDR2 LQKENI. This CDR3 region has 14 residues.

This clone has a single count. The chain combines TRBV30 with TRBJ2-7; 8 bases align to TRBD1. Germline CDR1 reads GTSNPN; CDR2 reads SVGIG (reference sequence). The CDR3 covers 14 residues. Trimming removed 4 bases from V and 6 bases from J; junction bases left unmatched: 11. The DNA of the CDR3 is TGTGCCTGGACGAACATACGACAGGGGACCGAGCAGTACTTC. This encodes CAWTNIRQGTEQYF.

The chain uses TRBV10-3 and TRBJ2-2; the match to TRBD1 covers 7 bases. Germline V gene sequence: CDR1 ENHRY, CDR2 SYGVKD. The CDR3 spans 14 residues. J lost 3 bases, V lost 7 bases, and 5 bases had no gene match. DNA of the CDR3: TGTGCCATCAATGATGACAGGGACACCGGGGAGCTGTTTTTT. Protein sequence: CAINDDRDTGELFF.

This clone was seen once. The chain joins TRBV30 to TRBJ1-6; weak D call: TRBD1 (6 bases). Germline V CDR1 and CDR2: GTSNPN, SVGIG (reference sequence). The CDR3 extends over 17 amino acids. V lost 2 bases and J 7 bases, leaving 21 bases between the germline ends. CDR3 nucleotide sequence: TGTGCCTGGAGTCCGCTACGAATGACAGGTGGAAATTCACCCCTCCACTTT. It yields the protein CAWSPLRMTGGNSPLHF.

This clone was counted between two and nine times. This chain connects TRBV5-4 to TRBJ1-1; 8 bases fit TRBD1. Germline V CDR1 and CDR2: SGHNT, YYREEE (reference sequence). With 3 bases clipped from V and 1 base from J, the junction kept 8 bases outside the gene matches. This CDR3 contains 16 residues. The CDR3 nucleotides read TGTGCCAGCAGCTCAGGACAGGGAAGGGAGAACACTGAAGCTTTCTTT. Translation: CASSSGQGRENTEAFF.

V and J are TRBV5-1 and TRBJ2-7, with D perhaps TRBD2 (5 bases). The germline CDR1 and CDR2 sequences are SGHRS and YFSETQ. The CDR3 covers 14 residues. Trimming took 0 bases from V and 0 from J, leaving 7 bases between them. The CDR3 reads CASSLVLASYEQYF. The CDR3 DNA is TGCGCCAGCAGCTTGGTCCTAGCCTCCTACGAGCAGTACTTC.

This chain uses TRBV7-9 with TRBJ2-5, with 8 bases identical to TRBD2. This CDR3 spans 16 amino acids. CDR1 SEHNR and CDR2 FQNEAQ come from the germline V gene (reference sequence). With V trimmed by 1 base and J by 4 bases, 8 bases remained unmatched. This chain's CDR3 is CASSLGRGASGETQYF. The CDR3, as DNA: TGTGCCAGCAGCTTAGGGCGGGGGGCCTCCGGAGAGACCCAGTACTTC.

The chain is built from TRBV7-2 and TRBJ1-5; D is possibly TRBD1 (5 bases). The CDR3 is made up of 14 amino acids. CDR1 SGHTA and CDR2 FQGNSA come from the germline V gene. V was cut by 5 bases and J by 4 bases, with 12 bases left in between. DNA for the CDR3: TGTGCCAGCAGCCTTGTCGGGGGGAATCAGCCCCAGCATTTT. Protein product: CASSLVGGNQPQHF.

This chain joins TRBV7-3 and TRBJ2-1, with 15 bases lining up with TRBD2. This CDR3 spans 16 amino acids. V shed 5 bases, J shed 6 bases, and the junction held 5 bases outside the gene matches. Per the germline V gene, CDR1 is SGHTA and CDR2 is FQGTGA. The CDR3 loop is CASSPQGLAGGNEQFF. DNA of the CDR3: TGTGCCAGCAGCCCTCAGGGACTAGCGGGAGGCAATGAGCAGTTCTTC. The full variable domain, its missing parts supplied by reference TRBV7-3 and TRBJ2-1, is GAGVSQTPSNKVTEKGKYVELRCDPISGHTALYWYRQSLGQGPEFLIYFQGTGAADDSGLPNDRFFAVRPEGSVSTLKIQRTERGDSAVYLCASSPQGLAGGNEQFFGPGTRLTVL.

This clone has just one count. The chain recombines TRBV11-2 with TRBJ1-1; possibly TRBD1 for D (5 bases). V gave up 7 bases and J gave up 1 base, with 13 bases separating them. The CDR3 consists of 14 residues. Germline CDR1 and CDR2: SGHAT and FQNNGV. The CDR3 loop reads CASIRGVTNTEAFF. The CDR3 region has the DNA TGTGCCAGCATTCGGGGGGTGACGAACACTGAAGCTTTCTTT.

The chain has TRBV7-8 and TRBJ1-1, with 7 bases identical to TRBD1. V trimming: 5 bases; J trimming: 0 bases; junction bases outside the gene matches: 6. The CDR3 contains 15 residues. The germline CDR1 and CDR2 sequences are SGHVS and FQNEAQ. The CDR3 here is CASSVDRAMNTEAFF. The CDR3 DNA reads as TGTGCCAGCAGCGTAGACAGGGCTATGAACACTGAAGCTTTCTTT.

This rearrangement joins TRBV4-1 to TRBJ1-2; TRBD1 aligns across 7 bases. V lost 1 base and J lost 1; bases outside the gene matches: 3. CDR1 is MGHRA, CDR2 YSYEKL, per germline. The CDR3 contains 15 residues. Here the CDR3 reads CASSQGTGLNYGYTF. CDR3 nucleotides: TGCGCCAGCAGCCAAGGGACAGGCCTTAACTATGGCTACACCTTC.

The rearrangement joins TRBV2 to TRBJ2-5; tentative D call: TRBD1 (6 bases). Trimming shortened V by 4 bases and J by 3 bases, and 18 bases separated the two germline ends. This CDR3 is 16 amino acids long. From germline, CDR1 is SNHLY and CDR2 FYNNEI. As DNA, the CDR3 is TGTGCCAGCAGTGGGGGGCAGGGGCGAATTGAAGAGACCCAGTACTTC. This gives the protein CASSGGQGRIEETQYF.

The chain is built from TRBV5-1 and TRBJ2-3; TRBD1 matches at 7 bases. The V segment lost 3 bases and the J segment 1 base; nucleotides outside the gene matches: 8. The germline V gene encodes CDR1 SGHRS and CDR2 YFSETQ. The CDR3 length is 16 residues. The CDR3 protein is CASSSTGNSGTDTQYF. For the CDR3, the DNA is TGCGCCAGCAGCTCGACAGGGAATAGTGGCACAGATACGCAGTATTTT. Together with reference TRBV5-1 and TRBJ2-3, the CDR3 gives the full variable domain: KAGVTQTPRYLIKTRGQQVTLSCSPISGHRSVSWYQQTPGQGLQFLFEYFSETQRNKGNFPGRFSGRQFSNSRSEMNVSTLELGDSALYLCASSSTGNSGTDTQYFGPGTRLTVL.

The chain links TRBV7-9 to TRBJ1-5; tentatively, D is TRBD1 (6 bases). V dropped 1 base and J dropped 5 bases, with 9 bases sitting between them. The CDR3 consists of 14 residues. Germline values: CDR1 SEHNR, CDR2 FQNEAQ (reference sequence). The DNA of the CDR3 is TGTGCCAGCAGCTTAGACAGGGCGGATCAGCCCCAGCATTTT. This translates into CASSLDRADQPQHF. The full variable domain, in which reference TRBV7-9 and TRBJ1-5 provide the parts outside the CDR3, is DTGVSQNPRHKITKRGQNVTFRCDPISEHNRLYWYRQTLGQGPEFLTYFQNEAQLEKSRLLSDRFSAERPKGSFSTLEIQRTEQGDSAMYLCASSLDRADQPQHFGDGTRLSIL.

The V gene is TRBV18, the J gene TRBJ1-3, with D possibly matching TRBD1 (5 bases). The CDR3 sequence is 15 residues long. Germline assignment: CDR1 KGHSH and CDR2 LQKENI. The ends were cut back, 0 bases at V and 4 bases at J, with 10 bases in the middle. The CDR3 region is CASSPPEGRGNTIYF. CDR3 coding DNA: TGTGCCAGCTCACCACCGGAGGGGAGAGGAAACACCATATATTTT.

This clone was picked up a small number of times. The rearrangement uses TRBV18 and TRBJ1-6; no clear D. The CDR3 sequence is 18 residues long. Between the trimmed V and J ends, which lost 3 bases and 8 bases, there was a span of 23 bases. Germline V gene lookup returns CDR1 KGHSH and CDR2 LQKENI. The CDR3 protein is CASSPRPHKDHRDSPLHF. In DNA, the CDR3 is TGTGCCAGCTCACCTCGTCCCCACAAGGATCACCGGGATTCACCCCTCCACTTT.

This chain joins TRBV2 and TRBJ1-3; 10 positions agree with TRBD1. Germline-derived CDR1 and CDR2 are SNHLY and FYNNEI. V lost 2 bases to trimming and J lost 4 bases; unmatched junction nucleotides: 2. This CDR3 region has 15 residues. CDR3 sequence reads: CASSERTGGGNTIYF. CDR3 in DNA: TGTGCCAGCAGTGAACGGACAGGGGGAGGAAACACCATATATTTT.

V usage is TRBV7-9 and J usage is TRBJ1-5, with 8 bases lining up with TRBD1. The CDR3 has 15 residues. The germline CDR1 and CDR2 sequences are SEHNR and FQNEAQ (reference sequence). Trimming took 5 bases from V and 3 from J; bases not matched to a gene: 6. CDR3 bases: TGTGCCAGCAGCCTAGGGACAGGATTCAATCAGCCCCAGCATTTT. Translating gives CASSLGTGFNQPQHF.

This sequence joins TRBV18 and TRBJ1-3; 10 bases align to TRBD1. The CDR3 sequence is 15 residues long. The germline V gene has CDR1 KGHSH and CDR2 LQKENI. V was clipped by 5 bases and J by 6 bases; unmatched bases: 7. CDR3 bases: TGTGCCAGCTCAAGTCCGGGACAGGGGACAAACACCATATATTTT. It is translated as CASSSPGQGTNTIYF. Full variable domain (rest looked up from reference TRBV18 and TRBJ1-3): NAGVMQNPRHLVRRRGQEARLRCSPMKGHSHVYWYRQLPEEGLKFMVYLQKENIIDESGMPKERFSAEFPKEGPSILRIQQVVRGDSAAYFCASSSPGQGTNTIYFGEGSWLTVV.